This T cell receptor (beta chain) came from a study of post-analysis software for immune sequencing data. Remarks on this clonotype: Its antigen is not identified.

Study observations and caveats: Controls showed significantly higher normalized Chao1 diversity than did multiple sclerosis patients. With TRBV5-6, TRBV5-1 and TRBV20-1 included, about 5 TRBV segments were more frequent in patients than in controls.

cDNA libraries for TCR beta contained unique molecular identifiers. TCRdb called the PCR reads again in MiXCR, with one record for every CDR3 protein. The sample has approximately 570,000 distinct CDR3 sequences, about 44% seen once. CDR3 length: 15 residues. The V and J ends lost 6 bases and 0 bases, in that order; junction bases with no gene match: 6. Germline V lookup: CDR1 SNHLY, CDR2 FYNNEI. The chain uses TRBV2 and TRBJ2-7, with TRBD2 matching over 9 bases. This receptor was obtained from a girl under 18 with multiple sclerosis. The sample consisted of blood. CDR3 nucleotides: TGTGCCAGCAGGGGGACTAGCCGAAGCTCCTACGAGCAGTACTTC. Translated: CASRGTSRSSYEQYF.